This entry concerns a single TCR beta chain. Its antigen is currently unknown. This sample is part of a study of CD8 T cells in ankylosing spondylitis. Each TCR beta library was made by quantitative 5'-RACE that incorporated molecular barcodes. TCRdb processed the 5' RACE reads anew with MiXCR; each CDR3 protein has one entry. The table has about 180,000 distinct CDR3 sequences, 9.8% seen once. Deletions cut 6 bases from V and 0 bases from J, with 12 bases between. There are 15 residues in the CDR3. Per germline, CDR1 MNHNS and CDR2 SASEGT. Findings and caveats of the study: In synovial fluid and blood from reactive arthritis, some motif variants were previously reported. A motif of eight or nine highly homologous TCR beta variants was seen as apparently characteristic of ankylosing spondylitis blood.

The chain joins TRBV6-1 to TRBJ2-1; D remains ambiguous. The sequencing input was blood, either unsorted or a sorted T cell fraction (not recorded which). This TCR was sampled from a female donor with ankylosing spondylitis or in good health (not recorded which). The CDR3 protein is CASSQTTSSYNEQFF. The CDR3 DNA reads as TGTGCCAGCAGCCAAACTACGAGCTCCTACAATGAGCAGTTCTTC.